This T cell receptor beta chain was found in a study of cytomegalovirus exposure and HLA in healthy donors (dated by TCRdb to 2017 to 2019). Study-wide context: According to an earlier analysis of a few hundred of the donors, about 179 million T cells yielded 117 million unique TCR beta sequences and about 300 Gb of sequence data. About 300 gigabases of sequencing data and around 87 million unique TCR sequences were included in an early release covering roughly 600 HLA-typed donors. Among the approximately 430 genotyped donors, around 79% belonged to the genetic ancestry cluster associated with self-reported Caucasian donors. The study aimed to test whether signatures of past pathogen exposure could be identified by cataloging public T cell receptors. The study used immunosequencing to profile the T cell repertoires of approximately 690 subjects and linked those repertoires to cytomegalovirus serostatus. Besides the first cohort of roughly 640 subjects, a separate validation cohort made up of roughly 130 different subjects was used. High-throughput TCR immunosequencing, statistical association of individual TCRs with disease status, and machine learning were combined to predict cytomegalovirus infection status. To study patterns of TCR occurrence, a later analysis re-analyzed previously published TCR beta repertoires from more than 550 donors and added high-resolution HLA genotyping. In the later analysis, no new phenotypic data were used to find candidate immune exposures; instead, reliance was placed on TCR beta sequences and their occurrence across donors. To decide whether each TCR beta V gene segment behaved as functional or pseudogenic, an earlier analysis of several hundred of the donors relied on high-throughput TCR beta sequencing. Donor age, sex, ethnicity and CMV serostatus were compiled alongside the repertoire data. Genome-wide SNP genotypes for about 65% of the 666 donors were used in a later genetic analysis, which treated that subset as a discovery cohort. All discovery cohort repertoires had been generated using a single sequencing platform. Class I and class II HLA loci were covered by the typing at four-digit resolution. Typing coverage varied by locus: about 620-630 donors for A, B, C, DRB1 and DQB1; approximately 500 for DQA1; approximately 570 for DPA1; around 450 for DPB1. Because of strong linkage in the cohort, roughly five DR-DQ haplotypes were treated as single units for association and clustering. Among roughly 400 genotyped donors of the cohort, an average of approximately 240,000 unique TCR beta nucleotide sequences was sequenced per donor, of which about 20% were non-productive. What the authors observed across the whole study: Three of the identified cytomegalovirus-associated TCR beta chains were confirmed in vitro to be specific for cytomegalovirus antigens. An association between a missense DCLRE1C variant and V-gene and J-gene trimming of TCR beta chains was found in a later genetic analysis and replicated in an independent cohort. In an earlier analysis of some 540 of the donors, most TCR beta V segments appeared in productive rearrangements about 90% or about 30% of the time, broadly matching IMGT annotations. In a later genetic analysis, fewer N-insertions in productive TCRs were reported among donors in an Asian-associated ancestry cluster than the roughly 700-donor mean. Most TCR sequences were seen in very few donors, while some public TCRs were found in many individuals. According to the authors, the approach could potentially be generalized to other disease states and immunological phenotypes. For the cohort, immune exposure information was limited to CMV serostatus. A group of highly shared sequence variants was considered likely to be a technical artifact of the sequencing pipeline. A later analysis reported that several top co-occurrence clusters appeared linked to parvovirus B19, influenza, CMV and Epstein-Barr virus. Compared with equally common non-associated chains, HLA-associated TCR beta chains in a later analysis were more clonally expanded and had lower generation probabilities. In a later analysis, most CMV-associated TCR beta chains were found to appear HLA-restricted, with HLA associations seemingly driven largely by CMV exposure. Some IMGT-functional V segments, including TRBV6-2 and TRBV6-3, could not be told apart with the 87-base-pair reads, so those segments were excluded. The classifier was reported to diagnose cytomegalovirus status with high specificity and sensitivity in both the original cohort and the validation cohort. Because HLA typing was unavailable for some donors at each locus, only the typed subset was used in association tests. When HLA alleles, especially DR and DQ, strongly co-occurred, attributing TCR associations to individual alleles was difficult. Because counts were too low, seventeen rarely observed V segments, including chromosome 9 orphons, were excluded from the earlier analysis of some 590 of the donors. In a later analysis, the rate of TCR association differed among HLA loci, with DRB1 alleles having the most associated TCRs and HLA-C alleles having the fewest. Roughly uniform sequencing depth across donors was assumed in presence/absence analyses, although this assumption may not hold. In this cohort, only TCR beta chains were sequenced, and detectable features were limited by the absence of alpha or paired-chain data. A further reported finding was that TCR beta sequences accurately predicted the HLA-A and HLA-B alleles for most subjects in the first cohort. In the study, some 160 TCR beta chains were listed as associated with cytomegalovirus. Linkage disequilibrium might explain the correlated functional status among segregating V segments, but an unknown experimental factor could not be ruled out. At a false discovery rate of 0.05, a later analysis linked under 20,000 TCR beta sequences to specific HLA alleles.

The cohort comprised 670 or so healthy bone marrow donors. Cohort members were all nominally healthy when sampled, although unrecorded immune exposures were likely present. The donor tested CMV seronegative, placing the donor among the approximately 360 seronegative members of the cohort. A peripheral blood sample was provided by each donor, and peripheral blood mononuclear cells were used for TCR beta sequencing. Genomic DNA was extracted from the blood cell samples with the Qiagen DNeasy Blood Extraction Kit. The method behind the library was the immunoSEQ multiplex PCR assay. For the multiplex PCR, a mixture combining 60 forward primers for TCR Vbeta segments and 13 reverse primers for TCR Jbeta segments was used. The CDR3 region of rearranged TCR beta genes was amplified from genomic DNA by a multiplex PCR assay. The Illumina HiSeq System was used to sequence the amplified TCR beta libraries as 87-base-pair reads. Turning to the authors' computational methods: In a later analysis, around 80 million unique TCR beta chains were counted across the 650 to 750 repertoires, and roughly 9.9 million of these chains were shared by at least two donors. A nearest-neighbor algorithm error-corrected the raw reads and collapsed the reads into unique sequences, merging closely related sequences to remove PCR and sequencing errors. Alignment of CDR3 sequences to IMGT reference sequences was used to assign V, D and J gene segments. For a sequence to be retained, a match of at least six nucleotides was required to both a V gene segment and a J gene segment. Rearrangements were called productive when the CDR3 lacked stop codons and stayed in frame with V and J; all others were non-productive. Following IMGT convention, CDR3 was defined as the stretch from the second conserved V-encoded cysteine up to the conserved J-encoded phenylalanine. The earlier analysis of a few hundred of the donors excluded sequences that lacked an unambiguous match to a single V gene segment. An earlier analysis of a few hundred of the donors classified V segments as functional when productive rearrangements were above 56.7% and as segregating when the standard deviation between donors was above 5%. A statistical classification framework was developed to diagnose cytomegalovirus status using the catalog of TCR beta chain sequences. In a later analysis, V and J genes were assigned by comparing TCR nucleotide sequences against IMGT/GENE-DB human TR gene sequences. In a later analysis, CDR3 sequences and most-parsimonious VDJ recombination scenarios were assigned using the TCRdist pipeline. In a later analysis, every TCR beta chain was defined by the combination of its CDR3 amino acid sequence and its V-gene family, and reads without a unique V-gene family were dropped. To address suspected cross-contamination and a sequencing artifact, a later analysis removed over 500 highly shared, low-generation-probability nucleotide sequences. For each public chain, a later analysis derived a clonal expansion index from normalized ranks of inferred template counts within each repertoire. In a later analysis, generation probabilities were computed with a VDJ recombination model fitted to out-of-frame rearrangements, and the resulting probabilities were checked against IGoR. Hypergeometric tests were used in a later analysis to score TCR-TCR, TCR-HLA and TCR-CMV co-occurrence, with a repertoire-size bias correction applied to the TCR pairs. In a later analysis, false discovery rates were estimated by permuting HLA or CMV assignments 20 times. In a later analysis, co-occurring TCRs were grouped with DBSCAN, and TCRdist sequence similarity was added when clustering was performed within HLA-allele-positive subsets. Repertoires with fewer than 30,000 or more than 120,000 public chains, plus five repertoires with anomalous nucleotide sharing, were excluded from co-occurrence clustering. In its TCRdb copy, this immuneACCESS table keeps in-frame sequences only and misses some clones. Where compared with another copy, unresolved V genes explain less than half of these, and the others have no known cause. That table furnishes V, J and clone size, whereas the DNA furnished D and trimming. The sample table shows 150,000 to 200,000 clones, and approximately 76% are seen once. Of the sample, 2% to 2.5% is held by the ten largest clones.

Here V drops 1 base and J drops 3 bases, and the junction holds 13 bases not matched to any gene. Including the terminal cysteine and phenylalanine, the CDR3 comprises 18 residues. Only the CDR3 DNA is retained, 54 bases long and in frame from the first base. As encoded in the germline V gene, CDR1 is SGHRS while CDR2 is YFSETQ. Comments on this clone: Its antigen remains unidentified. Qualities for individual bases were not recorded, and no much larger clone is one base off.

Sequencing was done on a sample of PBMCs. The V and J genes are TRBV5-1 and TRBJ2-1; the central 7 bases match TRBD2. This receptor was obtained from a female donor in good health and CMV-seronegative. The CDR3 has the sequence CASSLRSPGSGGYNEQFF. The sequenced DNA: TGCGCCAGCAGCTTGAGGTCCCCGGGGTCGGGGGGCTACAATGAGCAGTTCTTC.